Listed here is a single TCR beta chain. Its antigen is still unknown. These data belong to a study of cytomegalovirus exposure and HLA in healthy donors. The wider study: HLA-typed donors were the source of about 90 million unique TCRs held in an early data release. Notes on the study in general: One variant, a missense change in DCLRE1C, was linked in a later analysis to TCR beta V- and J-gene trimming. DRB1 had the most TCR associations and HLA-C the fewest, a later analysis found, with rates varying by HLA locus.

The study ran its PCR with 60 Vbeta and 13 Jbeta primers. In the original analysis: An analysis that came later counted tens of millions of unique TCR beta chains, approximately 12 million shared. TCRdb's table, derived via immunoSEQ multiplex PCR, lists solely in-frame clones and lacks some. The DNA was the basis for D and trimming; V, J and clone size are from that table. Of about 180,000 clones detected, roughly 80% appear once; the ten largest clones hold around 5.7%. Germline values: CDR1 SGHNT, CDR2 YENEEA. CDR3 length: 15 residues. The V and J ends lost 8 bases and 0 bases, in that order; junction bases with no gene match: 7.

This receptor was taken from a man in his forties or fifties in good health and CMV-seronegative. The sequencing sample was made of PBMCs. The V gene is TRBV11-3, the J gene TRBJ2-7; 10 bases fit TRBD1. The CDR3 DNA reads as TGTGCCAGCGACAGGGGGCACGGTAGCTCCTACGAGCAGTACTTC. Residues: CASDRGHGSSYEQYF.